This TCR beta chain came from a study of PD-L1 blockade in urothelial cancer. The V end lost 1 base, the J end lost 4 bases, and 17 bases lay between the germline ends. Germline CDR1 reads SGDLS; CDR2 reads YYNGEE. The CDR3 sequence is 16 residues long. Generated by immunoSEQ multiplex PCR, the TCRdb table keeps only in-frame clones and is missing some. The table has around 26,000 clones, less than 90% seen once; the top ten hold around 32%. The chain joins TRBV9 to TRBJ1-2, with D possibly TRBD1 on 6 matching bases. This material consisted of PBMCs, taken around atezolizumab (anti-PD-L1) treatment. The sequence was obtained from a man in his 60s with urothelial cancer. The DNA of the CDR3 is TGTGCCAGCAGCGTATCCGACAGGCCTCAGGGCTATGGCTACACCTTC. Residues: CASSVSDRPQGYGYTF.